This T cell receptor (beta chain) was obtained from a study of T cell changes during pregnancy in multiple sclerosis. In this sample, this clone turned up a few times. CDR3 size: 15 residues. Deletions cut 6 bases from V and 3 bases from J, with 17 bases between. Germline V gene lookup returns CDR1 LNHDA and CDR2 SQIVND (reference sequence). Libraries were prepared by immunoSEQ multiplex PCR; TCRdb keeps only in-frame clonotypes and omits some of them. The table has about 75,000 clones, around 94% seen once. This TCR derives from a female donor with multiple sclerosis, enrolled in a pregnancy study. Sequencing was performed on CD4+ T cells from peripheral blood mononuclear cells, taken after pregnancy. J is TRBJ1-1 and V is TRBV19; D is possibly TRBD1 (5 bases). Written as DNA, the CDR3 is TGTGCCAGTAGAGATGCGTGGGGCCCGGACACTGAAGCTTTCTTT. This translates into CASRDAWGPDTEAFF.